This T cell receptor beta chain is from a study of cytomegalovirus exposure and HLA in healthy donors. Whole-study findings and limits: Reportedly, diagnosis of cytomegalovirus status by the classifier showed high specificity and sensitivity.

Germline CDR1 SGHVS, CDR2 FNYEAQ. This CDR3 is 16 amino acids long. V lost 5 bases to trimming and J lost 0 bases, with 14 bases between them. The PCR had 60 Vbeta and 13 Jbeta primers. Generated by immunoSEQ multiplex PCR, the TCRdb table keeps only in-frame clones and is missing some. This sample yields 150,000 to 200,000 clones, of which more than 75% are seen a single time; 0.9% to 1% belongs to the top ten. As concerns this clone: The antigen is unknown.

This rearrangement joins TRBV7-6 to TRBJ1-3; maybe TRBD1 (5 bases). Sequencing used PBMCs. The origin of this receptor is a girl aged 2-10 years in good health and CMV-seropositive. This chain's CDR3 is CASSPAAGVSGNTIYF. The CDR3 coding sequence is TGTGCCAGCAGCCCGGCGGCGGGGGTCTCTGGAAACACCATATATTTT. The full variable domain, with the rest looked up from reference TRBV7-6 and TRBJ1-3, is GAGVSQSPRYKVTKRGQDVALRCDPISGHVSLYWYRQALGQGPEFLTYFNYEAQQDKSGLPNDRFSAERPEGSISTLTIQRTEQRDSAMYRCASSPAAGVSGNTIYFGEGSWLTVV.